The 7 T cell receptor beta chains below were found in one sample sequenced in a study of T cell responses to AZD1222 COVID-19 vaccine. Repertoires were generated with immunoSEQ multiplex PCR, while TCRdb's copy carries only in-frame clones and drops some. The sample consists of approximately 110,000 clones, 88% of them appearing once. The source material was peripheral blood, sampled 28 days after the second AZD1222 dose. The receptors stem from an adult who received the AZD1222 COVID-19 vaccine.

The chain links TRBV7-2 to TRBJ1-5; a weak D match, TRBD1 (5 bases). V dropped 8 bases and J dropped 2 bases, with 16 bases sitting between them. Per the germline V gene, CDR1 is SGHTA and CDR2 is FQGNSA. The CDR3 runs to 15 residues. This CDR3 reads CASGGGMDGNQPQHF. Written as DNA, the CDR3 is TGTGCCAGCGGGGGAGGGATGGATGGCAATCAGCCCCAGCATTTT.

The genes are TRBV19 and TRBJ1-5; D gene ambiguous. Germline V CDR1 and CDR2: LNHDA, SQIVND (reference sequence). The CDR3 runs 14 residues. V lost 0 bases, J lost 4 bases, and 7 bases lay in between. The CDR3 is CASSIDMGNQPQHF. The CDR3 DNA reads as TGTGCCAGTAGTATAGATATGGGGAATCAGCCCCAGCATTTT.

The chain is built from TRBV19 and TRBJ1-1; unclear D gene. Germline lookup yields CDR1 LNHDA and CDR2 SQIVND (reference sequence). Trimming stripped 2 bases from V and 8 bases from J, with 9 bases between. There are 12 residues in the CDR3. DNA of the CDR3: TGTGCCAGTAGTATACTGGGGAGAGAAGCTTTCTTT. As protein: CASSILGREAFF.

The V call is TRBV18, the J call TRBJ1-3; D gene uncertain. CDR3 size: 13 residues. Germline V CDR1 and CDR2: KGHSH, LQKENI. V lost 3 bases and J lost 7, with 10 bases in between. The CDR3 spells CASSPSSQNTIYF. CDR3 nucleotides: TGTGCCAGCTCACCGTCATCACAGAACACCATATATTTT. Using reference TRBV18 and TRBJ1-3 for the parts outside the CDR3, the full variable domain is NAGVMQNPRHLVRRRGQEARLRCSPMKGHSHVYWYRQLPEEGLKFMVYLQKENIIDESGMPKERFSAEFPKEGPSILRIQQVVRGDSAAYFCASSPSSQNTIYFGEGSWLTVV.

The V call is TRBV20-1, the J call TRBJ2-5; D is possibly TRBD1 (6 bases). Looked up from germline, CDR1 is DFQATT and CDR2 is SNEGSKA (reference sequence). V lost 3 bases, J lost 2 bases, and 13 bases lay in between. The CDR3 has 14 residues. CDR3 bases: TGCAGTGCTAGTTTCGGAACAGGGCAAGAGACCCAGTACTTC. Translated: CSASFGTGQETQYF.

The V gene is TRBV4-3, the J gene TRBJ1-2; 8 bases agree with TRBD1. The V gene end was trimmed by 2 bases and the J gene end by 4 bases; junction bases not matched to a gene: 6. CDR1 and CDR2 (germline): LGHNA, YSLEER. The CDR3 is made up of 15 amino acids. CDR3 in DNA: TGCGCCAGCAGCCAATCCACAGGGGGTGGCTATGGCTACACCTTC. Its translation: CASSQSTGGGYGYTF.

This chain joins TRBV27 and TRBJ2-7, with D perhaps TRBD1 (5 bases). CDR1 MNHEY and CDR2 SMNVEV come from the germline V gene (reference sequence). CDR3 size: 12 residues. Trimming took off 8 bases at V and 2 bases at J, with 10 bases between the two ends. CDR3 residues: CASQGTTYEQYF. Written as DNA, the CDR3 is TGTGCCAGCCAGGGAACAACCTACGAGCAGTACTTC.